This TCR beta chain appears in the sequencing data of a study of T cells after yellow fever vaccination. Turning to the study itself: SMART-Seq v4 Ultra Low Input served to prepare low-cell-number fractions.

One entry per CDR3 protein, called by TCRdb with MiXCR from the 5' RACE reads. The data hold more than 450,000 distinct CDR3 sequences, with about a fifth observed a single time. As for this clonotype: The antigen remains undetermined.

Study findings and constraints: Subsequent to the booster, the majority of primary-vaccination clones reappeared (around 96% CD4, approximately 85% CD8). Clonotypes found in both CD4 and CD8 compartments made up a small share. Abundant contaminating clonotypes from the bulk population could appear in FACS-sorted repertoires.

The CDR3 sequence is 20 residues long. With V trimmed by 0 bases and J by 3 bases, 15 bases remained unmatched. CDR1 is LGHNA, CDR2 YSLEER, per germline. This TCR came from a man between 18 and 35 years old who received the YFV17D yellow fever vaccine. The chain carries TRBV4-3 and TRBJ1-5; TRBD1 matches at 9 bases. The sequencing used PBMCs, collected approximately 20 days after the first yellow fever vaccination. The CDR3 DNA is TGCGCCAGCAGCCAAGAGTTCAGACGGACAGGGGTATTTTTCAATCAGCCCCAGCATTTT. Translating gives CASSQEFRRTGVFFNQPQHF.